A single TCR beta chain is shown here with its context. Its cognate antigen is unknown. This sample is part of a study of T cell responses to AZD1222 COVID-19 vaccine. Looking at the study overall: Analyses pooled second doses at about 4 or about 12 weeks. Study results and limitations: The donors showed a predominance of white British ancestry and of females, with possible underestimation of clonal diversity. AZD1222 recipients seropositive at baseline numbered only six.

The CDR3 totals 13 residues. Germline V gives CDR1 LGHDT, CDR2 YNNKEL (reference sequence). Trimming shortened V by 3 bases and J by 6 bases, and 12 bases separated the two germline ends. TCRdb keeps only in-frame clones here, not all; method: immunoSEQ multiplex PCR. The table shows 100,000 to 150,000 clones, with about 89% occurring only once. This specimen was peripheral blood, taken on day 0 of AZD1222 vaccination. The clonotype comes from an adult in good health. The chain employs TRBV3-1 (or the pseudogene TRBV3-2) and TRBJ2-7; no clear D gene. CDR3 nucleotide sequence: TGTGCCAGCAGCCAGGAAAAAGATGCCGAGCAGTACTTC. Amino acids: CASSQEKDAEQYF.